The 4 T cell receptor beta chains below were found in one sample sequenced in a study of blood T cell repertoires in COVID-19. Only in-frame clones appear in the TCRdb table, and some are missing; sequencing was by immunoSEQ multiplex PCR. The sample consists of a few hundred thousand clones, about 83% of them appearing once. The sequencing input was peripheral blood. These receptor sequences come from a woman in her 50s with acute or convalescent COVID-19.

The chain combines TRBV21-1 with TRBJ2-1; no DNA check was done on the table's D call, TRBD1. TRBV21-1 is recorded as a pseudogene. This CDR3 has 16 amino acids. DNA of the CDR3: TGTGCCAGCAGGCACGACCGGGACAGGGGGACGAATGAGCAGTTCTTC. Its translation is CASRHDRDRGTNEQFF.

The rearrangement links TRBV9 to TRBJ2-1; 11 nucleotides line up with TRBD1. Germline V gives CDR1 SGDLS, CDR2 YYNGEE. The CDR3 is 16 amino acids. J gave up 5 bases and V 4 bases, and 8 bases lay outside the gene matches. CDR3 region: CASSRRGDRGDNEQFF. CDR3 nucleotide sequence: TGTGCCAGCAGCCGTAGAGGGGACAGGGGGGACAATGAGCAGTTCTTC.

The chain uses TRBV6-5 and TRBJ1-1; 9 bases are shared with TRBD1. The CDR3 extends over 13 amino acids. V shed 4 bases, J shed 5 bases, and the junction held 2 bases outside the gene matches. Germline V gives CDR1 MNHEY, CDR2 SVGAGI. The CDR3 DNA is TGTGCCAGCAGTTGGGACAGGGTAACTGAAGCTTTCTTT. Residues: CASSWDRVTEAFF.

The chain uses TRBV6-1 and TRBJ1-6; 12 nucleotides align to TRBD1. From germline, CDR1 is MNHNS and CDR2 SASEGT. The CDR3 has 19 residues. After removal of 4 bases from V and 3 bases from J, the junction contained 10 bases not matched to a gene. The CDR3 region has the DNA TGTGCCAGCAGTGCCGGGACAGGGGGCGTTAATAACTATAATTCACCCCTCCACTTT. Encoded protein: CASSAGTGGVNNYNSPLHF.